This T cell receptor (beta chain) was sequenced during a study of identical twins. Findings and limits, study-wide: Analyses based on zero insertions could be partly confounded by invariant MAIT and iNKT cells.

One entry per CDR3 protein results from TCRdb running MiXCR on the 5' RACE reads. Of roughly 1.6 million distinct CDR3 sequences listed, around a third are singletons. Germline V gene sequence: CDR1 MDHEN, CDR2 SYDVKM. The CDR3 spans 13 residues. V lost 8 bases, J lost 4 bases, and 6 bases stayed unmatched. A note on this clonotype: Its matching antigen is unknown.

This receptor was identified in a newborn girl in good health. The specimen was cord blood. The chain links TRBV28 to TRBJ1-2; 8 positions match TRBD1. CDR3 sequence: CASGGQGAYGYTF. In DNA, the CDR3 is TGTGCCAGCGGTGGGCAGGGGGCCTATGGCTACACCTTC.